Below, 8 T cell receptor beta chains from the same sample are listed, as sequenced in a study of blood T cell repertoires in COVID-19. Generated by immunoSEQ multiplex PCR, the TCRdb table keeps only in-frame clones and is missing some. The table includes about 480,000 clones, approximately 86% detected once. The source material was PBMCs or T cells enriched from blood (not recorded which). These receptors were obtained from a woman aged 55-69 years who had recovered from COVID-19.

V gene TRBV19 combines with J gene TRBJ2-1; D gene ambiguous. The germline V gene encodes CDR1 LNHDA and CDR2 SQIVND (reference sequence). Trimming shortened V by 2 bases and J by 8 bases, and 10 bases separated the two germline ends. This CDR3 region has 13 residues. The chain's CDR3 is CASSIHELYEQFF. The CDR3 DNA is TGTGCCAGTAGTATACACGAACTTTATGAGCAGTTCTTC.

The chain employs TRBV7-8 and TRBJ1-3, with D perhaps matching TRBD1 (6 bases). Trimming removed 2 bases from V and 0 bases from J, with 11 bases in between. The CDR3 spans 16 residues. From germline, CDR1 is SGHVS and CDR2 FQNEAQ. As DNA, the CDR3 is TGTGCCAGCAGCTTACACACAGGGACCTCTGGAAACACCATATATTTT. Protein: CASSLHTGTSGNTIYF. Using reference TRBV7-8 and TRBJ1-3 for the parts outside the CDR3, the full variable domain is GAGVSQSPRYKVAKRGQDVALRCDPISGHVSLFWYQQALGQGPEFLTYFQNEAQLDKSGLPSDRFFAERPEGSVSTLKIQRTQQEDSAVYLCASSLHTGTSGNTIYFGEGSWLTVV.

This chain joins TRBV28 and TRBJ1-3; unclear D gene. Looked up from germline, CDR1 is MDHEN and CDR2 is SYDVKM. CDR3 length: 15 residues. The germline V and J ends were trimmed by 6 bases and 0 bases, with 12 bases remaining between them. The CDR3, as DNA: TGTGCCAGCAGACATACCGGGAACTCTGGAAACACCATATATTTT. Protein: CASRHTGNSGNTIYF. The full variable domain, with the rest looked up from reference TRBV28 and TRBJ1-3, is DVKVTQSSRYLVKRTGEKVFLECVQDMDHENMFWYRQDPGLGLRLIYFSYDVKMKEKGDIPEGYSVSREKKERFSLILESASTNQTSMYLCASRHTGNSGNTIYFGEGSWLTVV.

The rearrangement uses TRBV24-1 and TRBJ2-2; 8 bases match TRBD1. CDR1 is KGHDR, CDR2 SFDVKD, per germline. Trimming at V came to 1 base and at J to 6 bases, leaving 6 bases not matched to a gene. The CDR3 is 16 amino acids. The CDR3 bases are TGTGCCACCAGTGATTTTGGACAGGGTAGATCCGGGGAGCTGTTTTTT. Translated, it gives CATSDFGQGRSGELFF.

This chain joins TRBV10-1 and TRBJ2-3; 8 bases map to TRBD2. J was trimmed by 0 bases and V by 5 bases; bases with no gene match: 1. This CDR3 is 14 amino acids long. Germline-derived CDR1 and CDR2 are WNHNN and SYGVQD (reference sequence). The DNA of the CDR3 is TGCGCCAGCAGTCGGACTAGCAGCACAGATACGCAGTATTTT. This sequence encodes CASSRTSSTDTQYF.

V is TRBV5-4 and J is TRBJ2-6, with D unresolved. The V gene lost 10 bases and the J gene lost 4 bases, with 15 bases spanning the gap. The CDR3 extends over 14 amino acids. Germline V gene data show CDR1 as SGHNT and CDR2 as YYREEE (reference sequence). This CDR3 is CACRVDLGANVLTF. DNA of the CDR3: TGTGCCTGCCGGGTTGACCTCGGGGCCAACGTCCTGACTTTC.

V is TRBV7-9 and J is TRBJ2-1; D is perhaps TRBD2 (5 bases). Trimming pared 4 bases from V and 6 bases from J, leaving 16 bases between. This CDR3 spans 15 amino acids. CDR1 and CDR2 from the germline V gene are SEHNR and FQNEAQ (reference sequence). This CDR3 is CASSSTNVGANEQFF. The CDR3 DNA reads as TGTGCCAGCAGCTCCACAAACGTGGGAGCCAATGAGCAGTTCTTC.

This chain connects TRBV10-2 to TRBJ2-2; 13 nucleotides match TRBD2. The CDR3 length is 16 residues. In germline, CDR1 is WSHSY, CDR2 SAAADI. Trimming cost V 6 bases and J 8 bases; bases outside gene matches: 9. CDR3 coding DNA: TGCGCCAGCAGAAACCCCCGGACTAGCGGGGGTGGGGAGCTGTTTTTT. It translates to CASRNPRTSGGGELFF.